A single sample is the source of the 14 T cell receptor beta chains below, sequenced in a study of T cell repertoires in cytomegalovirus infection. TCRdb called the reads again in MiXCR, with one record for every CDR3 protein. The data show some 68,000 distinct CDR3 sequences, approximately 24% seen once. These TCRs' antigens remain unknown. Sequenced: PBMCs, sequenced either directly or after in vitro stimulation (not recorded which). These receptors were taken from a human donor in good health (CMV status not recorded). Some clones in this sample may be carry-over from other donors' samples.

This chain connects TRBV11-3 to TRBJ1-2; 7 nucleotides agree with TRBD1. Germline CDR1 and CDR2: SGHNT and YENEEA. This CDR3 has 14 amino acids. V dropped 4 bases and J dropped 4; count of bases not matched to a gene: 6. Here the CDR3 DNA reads TGTGCCAGCAGCTACCCAGGGGGTCTCTATGGCTACACCTTC. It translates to CASSYPGGLYGYTF. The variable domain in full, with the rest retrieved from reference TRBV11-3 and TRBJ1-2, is EAGVVQSPRYKIIEKKQPVAFWCNPISGHNTLYWYLQNLGQGPELLIRYENEEAVDDSQLPKDRFSAERLKGVDSTLKIQPAELGDSAVYLCASSYPGGLYGYTFGSGTRLTVV.

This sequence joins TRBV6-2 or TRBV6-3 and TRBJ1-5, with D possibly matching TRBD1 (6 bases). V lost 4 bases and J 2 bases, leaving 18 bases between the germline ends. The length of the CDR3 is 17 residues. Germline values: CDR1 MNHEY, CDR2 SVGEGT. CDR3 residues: CASSSELRGPRNQPQHF. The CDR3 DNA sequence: TGTGCCAGCAGTTCCGAACTCCGGGGGCCCCGCAATCAGCCCCAGCATTTT.

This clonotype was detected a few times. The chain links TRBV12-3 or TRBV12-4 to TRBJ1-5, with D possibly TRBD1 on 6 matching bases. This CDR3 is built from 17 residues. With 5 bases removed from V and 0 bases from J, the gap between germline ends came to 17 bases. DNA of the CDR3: TGTGCCAGCAGTCCCGGGACAAGCCTCTATAGCAATCAGCCCCAGCATTTT. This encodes CASSPGTSLYSNQPQHF.

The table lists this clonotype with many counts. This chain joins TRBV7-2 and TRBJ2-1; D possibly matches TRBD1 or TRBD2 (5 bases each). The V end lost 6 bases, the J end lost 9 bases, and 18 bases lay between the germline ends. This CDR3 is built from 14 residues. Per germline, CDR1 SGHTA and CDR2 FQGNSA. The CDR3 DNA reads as TGTGCCAGCAGGGCCGGGACCCCTGTCGGTGAGCAGTTCTTC. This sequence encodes CASRAGTPVGEQFF.

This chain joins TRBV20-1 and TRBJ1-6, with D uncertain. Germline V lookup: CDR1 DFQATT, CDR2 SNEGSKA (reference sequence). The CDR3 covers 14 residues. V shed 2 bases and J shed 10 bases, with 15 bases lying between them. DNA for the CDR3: TGCAGTGCTAGACACTCGGGATCCTACTCACCCCTCCACTTT. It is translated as CSARHSGSYSPLHF.

CDR3 nucleotide sequence: TGCAGTGCTAGAGGCCACCGGGACAGGGGGGACGAGCAGTACTTC. This encodes CSARGHRDRGDEQYF. The chain joins TRBV20-1 to TRBJ2-7, with TRBD1 identical over 11 bases. The germline CDR1 and CDR2 sequences are DFQATT and SNEGSKA (reference sequence). V lost 1 base to trimming and J lost 5 bases; unmatched junction nucleotides: 7. CDR3 length: 15 amino acids.

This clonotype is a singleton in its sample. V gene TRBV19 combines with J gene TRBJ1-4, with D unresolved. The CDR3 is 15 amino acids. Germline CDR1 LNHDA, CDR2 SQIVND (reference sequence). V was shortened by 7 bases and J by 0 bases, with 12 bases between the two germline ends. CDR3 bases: TGTGCCAGTACGCTGGGCACAACAACTAATGAAAAACTGTTTTTT. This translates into CASTLGTTTNEKLFF. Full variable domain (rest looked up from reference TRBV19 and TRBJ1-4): DGGITQSPKYLFRKEGQNVTLSCEQNLNHDAMYWYRQDPGQGLRLIYYSQIVNDFQKGDIAEGYSVSREKKESFPLTVTSAQKNPTAFYLCASTLGTTTNEKLFFGSGTQLSVL.

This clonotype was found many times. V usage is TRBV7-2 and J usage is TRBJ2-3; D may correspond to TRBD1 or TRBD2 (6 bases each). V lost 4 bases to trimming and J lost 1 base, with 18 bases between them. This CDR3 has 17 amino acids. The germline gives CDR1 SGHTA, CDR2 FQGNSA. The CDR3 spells CASSSRLRGDRTDTQYF. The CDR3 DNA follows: TGTGCCAGCAGCTCCCGGCTGAGGGGGGACCGCACAGATACGCAGTATTTT.

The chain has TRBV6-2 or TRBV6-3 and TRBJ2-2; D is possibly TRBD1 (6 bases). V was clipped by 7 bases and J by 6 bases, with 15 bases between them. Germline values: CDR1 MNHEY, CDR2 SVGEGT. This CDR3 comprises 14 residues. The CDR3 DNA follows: TGTGCCAGCAACGACAGGTTTTGGTCCGGGGAGCTGTTTTTT. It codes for CASNDRFWSGELFF.

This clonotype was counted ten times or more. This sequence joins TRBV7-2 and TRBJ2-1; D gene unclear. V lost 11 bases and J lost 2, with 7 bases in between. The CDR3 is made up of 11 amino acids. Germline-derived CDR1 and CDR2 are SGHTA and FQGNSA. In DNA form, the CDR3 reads TGTGCCTCCACCCCCTACAATGAGCAGTTCTTC. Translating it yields CASTPYNEQFF.

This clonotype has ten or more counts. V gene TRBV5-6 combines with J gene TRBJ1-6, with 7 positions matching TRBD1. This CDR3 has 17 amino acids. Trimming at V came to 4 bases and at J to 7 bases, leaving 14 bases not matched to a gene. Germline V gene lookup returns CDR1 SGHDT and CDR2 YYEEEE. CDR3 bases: TGTGCCAGCAGCGACGCGGGAGGGGGCAACGGGAATTCACCCCTCCACTTT. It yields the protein CASSDAGGGNGNSPLHF.

The CDR3 bases are TGTGCCAGCAGCTTAGTTCGGGATTCAAGGCAGCCCCAGCATTTT. Protein: CASSLVRDSRQPQHF. The V call is TRBV7-8, the J call TRBJ1-5; no clear D gene. Germline V gene data show CDR1 as SGHVS and CDR2 as FQNEAQ. CDR3 size: 15 residues. Trimming took 1 base from V and 7 from J, leaving 14 bases between them.

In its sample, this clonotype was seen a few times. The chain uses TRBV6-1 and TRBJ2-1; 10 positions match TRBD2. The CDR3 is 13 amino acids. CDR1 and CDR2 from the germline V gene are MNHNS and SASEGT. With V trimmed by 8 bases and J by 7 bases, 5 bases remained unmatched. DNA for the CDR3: TGTGCCAGCGGTAAAGCGGGAGGGAATGAGCAGTTCTTC. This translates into CASGKAGGNEQFF.

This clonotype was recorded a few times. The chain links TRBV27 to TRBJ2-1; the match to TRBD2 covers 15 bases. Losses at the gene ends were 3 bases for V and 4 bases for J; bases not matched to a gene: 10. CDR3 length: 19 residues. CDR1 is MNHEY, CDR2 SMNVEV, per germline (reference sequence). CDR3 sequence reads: CASSFRTSGRDGLYNEQFF. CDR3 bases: TGTGCCAGCAGTTTCCGGACTAGCGGGAGGGACGGTTTATACAATGAGCAGTTCTTC.